The 4 T cell receptor beta chains given below trace back to one sample, sequenced in a study of metastatic and nonmetastatic thyroid tumors (dated by TCRdb to 2019 to 2021). Before undergoing thyroid surgery, none of the patients had been given any kind of treatment. The method behind the library was PCR. Data came from an Illumina HiSeq 4000. TCRdb applied fastp at Q25 and MiXCR to the public reads, then kept only in-frame beta chains. The sample table records roughly 58,000 clones; just over 4% of these occur just once. About 22% of the sample belongs to the ten largest clones. Sequences were obtained from blood. Receptor source: a female donor with papillary thyroid cancer or a benign thyroid nodule (not recorded which). Some clones in this sample may be carry-over from other donors' samples.

In this sample, this clone turned up many times. It may be a read error: a sequence one base away is much more abundant. The chain couples TRBV27 to TRBJ2-2; D tentatively fits TRBD1 or TRBD2 (5 bases each). V lost 6 bases to trimming and J lost 2 bases, with 19 bases between them. This CDR3 comprises 17 residues. In germline, CDR1 is MNHEY, CDR2 SMNVEV (reference sequence). The CDR3 is CASSPKVGTENTGELFF. In DNA, the CDR3 is TGTGCCAGCAGCCCAAAGGTGGGGACGGAAAACACCGGGGAGCTGTTTTTT.

With regard to this clone: The junction differs from germline at one of its ends, possibly a read error. The rearrangement joins TRBV2 to TRBJ2-6; TRBD1 matches at 10 bases. There are 17 residues in the CDR3. Per germline, CDR1 SNHLY and CDR2 FYNNEI. The CDR3 DNA is TGTGCCAGCATGCCGGGACAGGGGCTCTCTTGGGCCAACGTCCTGACTTTC. As protein: CASMPGQGLSWANVLTF.

Concerning this clone itself: The germline gene is not matched at one end of the junction; a read error may be the cause. For the CDR3, the DNA is TGTGCCAGTAACCCCAGGTCCTGCAATGAGCGGTTCTTC. This sequence encodes CASNPRSCNERFF. The chain recombines TRBV19 with TRBJ2-1; D is ambiguous. The germline CDR1 and CDR2 sequences are LNHDA and SQIVND (reference sequence). The CDR3 length is 13 residues.

This clone has ten or more counts. The chain links TRBV12-3 or TRBV12-4 to TRBJ2-3; 11 bases agree with TRBD2. CDR3 length equals 15 residues. V trimming: 6 bases; J trimming: 5 bases; junction bases outside the gene matches: 7. CDR3 in amino acids: CASRTTSGSRDTQYF. CDR3 coding DNA: TGTGCCAGCAGGACCACTAGCGGGAGTAGAGATACGCAGTATTTT.